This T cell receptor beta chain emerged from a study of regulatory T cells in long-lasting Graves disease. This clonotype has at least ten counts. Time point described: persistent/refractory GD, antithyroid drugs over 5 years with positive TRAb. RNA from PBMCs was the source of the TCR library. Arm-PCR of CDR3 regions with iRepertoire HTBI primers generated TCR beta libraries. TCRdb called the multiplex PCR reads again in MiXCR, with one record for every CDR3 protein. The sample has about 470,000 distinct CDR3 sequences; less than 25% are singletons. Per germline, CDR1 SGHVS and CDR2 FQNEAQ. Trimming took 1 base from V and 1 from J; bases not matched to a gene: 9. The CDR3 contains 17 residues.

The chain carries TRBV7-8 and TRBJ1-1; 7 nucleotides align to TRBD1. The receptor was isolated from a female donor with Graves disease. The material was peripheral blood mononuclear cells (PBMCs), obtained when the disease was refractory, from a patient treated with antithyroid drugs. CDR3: CASSLEGAGFKNTEAFF. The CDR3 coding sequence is TGTGCCAGCAGCTTAGAGGGGGCAGGTTTTAAGAACACTGAAGCTTTCTTT. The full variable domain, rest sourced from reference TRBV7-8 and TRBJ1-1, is GAGVSQSPRYKVAKRGQDVALRCDPISGHVSLFWYQQALGQGPEFLTYFQNEAQLDKSGLPSDRFFAERPEGSVSTLKIQRTQQEDSAVYLCASSLEGAGFKNTEAFFGQGTRLTVV.